A single sample gave rise to the 10 T cell receptor beta chains below, sequenced in a study of cytomegalovirus exposure and HLA in healthy donors. PCR used 60 Vbeta primers and 13 Jbeta primers. The protocol was immunoSEQ multiplex PCR, while the TCRdb copy is restricted to in-frame clones and leaves out a portion. The data show 100,000 to 150,000 clones, over 60% seen once. The sample consisted of PBMCs. The receptors shown here come from a woman aged 60 to 75 in good health and CMV-seropositive.

The chain carries TRBV7-2 and TRBJ2-1; 11 positions match TRBD2. Germline trimming cut 1 base from V and 10 bases from J; bases unmatched to any gene: 15. Per germline, CDR1 SGHTA and CDR2 FQGNSA. This CDR3 is 18 amino acids long. The CDR3 coding sequence is TGTGCCAGCAGCTTAGAGGCTCTAGCGGGAGGAGTAAAACAAGAGCAGTTCTTC. Translated, it gives CASSLEALAGGVKQEQFF.

The CDR3 sequence is CAWRPGLDGGELFF. The CDR3 coding sequence is TGTGCCTGGAGACCGGGACTAGATGGCGGGGAGCTGTTTTTT. The rearrangement joins TRBV30 to TRBJ2-2; 8 bases are shared with TRBD2. Trimming took 3 bases from V and 7 from J; bases not matched to a gene: 7. CDR3 size: 14 residues. Germline values: CDR1 GTSNPN, CDR2 SVGIG (reference sequence).

The chain has TRBV7-2 and TRBJ1-5; no clear D gene. Trimming left V 1 base short and J 4 bases short, with 5 bases between. CDR1 is SGHTA, CDR2 FQGNSA, per germline. The CDR3 is made up of 13 amino acids. The CDR3 region has the DNA TGTGCCAGCAGCTTAGAACAAAATCAGCCCCAGCATTTT. Protein: CASSLEQNQPQHF.

Only one count was recorded for this clone. In DNA form, the CDR3 reads TGTGCCAGCTCACCAACAGGGGACGCTCAGCCCCAGCATTTT. As protein: CASSPTGDAQPQHF. This sequence joins TRBV18 and TRBJ1-5; 7 nucleotides align to TRBD1. The CDR3 runs 14 residues. The V gene's germline CDR1 is KGHSH and CDR2 LQKENI. Trimming took 2 bases from V and 6 from J; bases not matched to a gene: 4. The full variable domain, with the rest looked up from reference TRBV18 and TRBJ1-5, is NAGVMQNPRHLVRRRGQEARLRCSPMKGHSHVYWYRQLPEEGLKFMVYLQKENIIDESGMPKERFSAEFPKEGPSILRIQQVVRGDSAAYFCASSPTGDAQPQHFGDGTRLSIL.

The chain couples TRBV6-6 to TRBJ1-6; 7 bases align to TRBD1. V was clipped by 6 bases and J by 6 bases; unmatched bases: 5. CDR1 is MNHNY, CDR2 SVGAGI, per germline (reference sequence). The CDR3 consists of 14 residues. CDR3 nucleotide sequence: TGTGCCAGCAGACTCCGACAGGGTAATTCACCCCTCCACTTT. Its translation: CASRLRQGNSPLHF.

J is TRBJ2-7 and V is TRBV11-2; D perhaps matches TRBD2 (6 bases). Trimming took off 4 bases at V and 5 bases at J, with 9 bases between the two ends. CDR1 SGHAT and CDR2 FQNNGV come from the germline V gene. This CDR3 has 12 amino acids. CDR3 sequence (DNA): TGTGCCAGCAGCTACAGGAGGGACGAGCAGTACTTC. Its translation is CASSYRRDEQYF.

The chain couples TRBV28 to TRBJ2-2; TRBD2 matches at 12 bases. CDR1 is MDHEN and CDR2 is SYDVKM in the germline V gene. The CDR3 spans 18 residues. The ends lost 6 bases at V and 5 bases at J; junction bases unmatched: 13. The CDR3 DNA follows: TGTGCCAGCAGCAAACGACCGGGACTAGCGGGTATTACCGGGGAGCTGTTTTTT. Amino acid sequence: CASSKRPGLAGITGELFF.

Notes on this clone: The germline gene is not matched at one end of the junction; a read error may be the cause. Other DNA sequences within the sample encode an identical CDR3. The chain joins TRBV5-1 to TRBJ2-1; D is possibly TRBD1 or TRBD2 (6 bases each). This CDR3 contains 14 residues. Germline V CDR1 and CDR2: SGHRS, YFSETQ. CDR3 nucleotide sequence: TGTGCCAGCAGCTTGGCGGGGACAAACAATGAGCAGTTCTTC. This encodes CASSLAGTNNEQFF.

The chain carries TRBV27 and TRBJ1-6; maybe TRBD1 (6 bases). CDR1 and CDR2 (germline): MNHEY, SMNVEV (reference sequence). The CDR3 runs 15 residues. V lost 3 bases to trimming and J lost 10 bases, with 16 bases between them. The CDR3 DNA follows: TGTGCCAGCAGTTTCCTACAGGGCTTAGGGTCACCCCTCCACTTT. This sequence encodes CASSFLQGLGSPLHF.

This chain links TRBV5-1 with TRBJ2-7, with 7 bases matching TRBD2. CDR1 is SGHRS, CDR2 YFSETQ, per germline. V trimming: 0 bases; J trimming: 1 base; junction bases outside the gene matches: 7. This CDR3 has 16 amino acids. The DNA of the CDR3 is TGCGCCAGCAGCTTGGACCTAGCGGAGGTTTCCTACGAGCAGTACTTC. Amino acids: CASSLDLAEVSYEQYF. The variable domain in full, with the rest retrieved from reference TRBV5-1 and TRBJ2-7, is KAGVTQTPRYLIKTRGQQVTLSCSPISGHRSVSWYQQTPGQGLQFLFEYFSETQRNKGNFPGRFSGRQFSNSRSEMNVSTLELGDSALYLCASSLDLAEVSYEQYFGPGTRLTVT.